The sequence of this T cell receptor beta chain was determined in a study of T cells after yellow fever vaccination. Study findings and constraints: Overall, a small share of clonotypes was seen in both CD4 and CD8 compartments.

TCRdb used MiXCR to reprocess the 5' RACE reads, holding one entry per CDR3 protein. The table has a few hundred thousand distinct CDR3 sequences, about 3% seen once; the top ten hold around 3.3%. This clonotype was seen ten or more times. What it binds is not known. The CDR3 covers 15 residues. With V trimmed by 5 bases and J by 4 bases, 6 bases remained unmatched. Sequenced material: CD4+ T cells sorted from PBMCs, taken 10 days after the yellow fever booster vaccination. This chain joins TRBV12-3 or TRBV12-4 and TRBJ2-3, with TRBD1 identical over 10 bases. The clonotype originates from a young man who received the YFV17D yellow fever vaccine. The CDR3 region has the DNA TGTGCCAGCAGTCCGGGACAGGGGATGGCAGATACGCAGTATTTT. This encodes CASSPGQGMADTQYF.